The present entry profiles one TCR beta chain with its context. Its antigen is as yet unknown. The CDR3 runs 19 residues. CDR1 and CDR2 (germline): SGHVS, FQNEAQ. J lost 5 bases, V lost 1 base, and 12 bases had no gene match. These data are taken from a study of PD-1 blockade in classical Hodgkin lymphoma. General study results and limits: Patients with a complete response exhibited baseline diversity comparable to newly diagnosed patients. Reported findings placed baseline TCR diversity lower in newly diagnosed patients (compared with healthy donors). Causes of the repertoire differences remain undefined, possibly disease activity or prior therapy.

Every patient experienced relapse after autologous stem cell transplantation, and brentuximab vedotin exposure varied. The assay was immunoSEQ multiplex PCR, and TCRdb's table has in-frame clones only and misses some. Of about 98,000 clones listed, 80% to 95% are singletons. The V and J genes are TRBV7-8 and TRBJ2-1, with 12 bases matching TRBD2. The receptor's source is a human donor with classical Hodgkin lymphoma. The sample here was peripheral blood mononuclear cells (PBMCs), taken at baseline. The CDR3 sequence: CASSLGGLAGGQGNNEQFF. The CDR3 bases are TGTGCCAGCAGCTTAGGAGGCCTAGCGGGAGGGCAGGGGAACAATGAGCAGTTCTTC.